The 3 T cell receptor beta chains below all came from one sample that was sequenced in a study of human T cells and chemical hapten exposure. TCRdb reprocessed the RACE reads with MiXCR, giving one entry per CDR3 protein. The table lists around 300,000 distinct CDR3 sequences, around 5.5% of them singletons. As for time point: pre-sensitization, week 0. The treatment was: therapeutic diphenylcyclopropenone sensitization with weekly scalp DPC. Sequencing used whole blood, obtained in connection with sensitization to the hapten diphenylcyclopropenone (DPC). Receptors originate from a woman younger than 30 with alopecia areata. Some clones in this sample may be carry-over from other donors' samples.

This clonotype has a count of ten or more. This may come from a read error, since a much larger clone is one base off. V and J are TRBV7-9 and TRBJ2-7, with no clear D. The CDR3 runs 11 residues. The V gene lost 3 bases and the J gene lost 2 bases, with 2 bases spanning the gap. CDR1 is SEHNR, CDR2 FQNEAQ, per germline (reference sequence). CDR3 in amino acids: CASSFAYEQYF. The CDR3 region has the DNA TGTGCCAGCAGCTTCGCCTACGAGCAGTACTTC. Based on the CDR3 plus reference TRBV7-9 and TRBJ2-7, the full variable domain is DTGVSQNPRHKITKRGQNVTFRCDPISEHNRLYWYRQTLGQGPEFLTYFQNEAQLEKSRLLSDRFSAERPKGSFSTLEIQRTEQGDSAMYLCASSFAYEQYFGPGTRLTVT.

This clonotype was picked up many times. This rearrangement joins TRBV6-2 or TRBV6-3 to TRBJ2-2, with a tentative D call TRBD1 (6 bases). CDR3 size: 14 residues. The germline gives CDR1 MNHEY, CDR2 SVGEGT. Trimming shortened V by 4 bases and J by 6 bases, and 12 bases separated the two germline ends. The CDR3 reads CASSSGESAGELFF. CDR3 in DNA: TGTGCCAGCAGTTCAGGGGAATCGGCCGGGGAGCTGTTTTTT.

CDR3 in DNA: TGCAGTGCTGGTGTGGGGACCGACACTGAAGCTTTCTTT. Translated: CSAGVGTDTEAFF. The chain links TRBV20-1 to TRBJ1-1, with D perhaps TRBD1 (5 bases). Germline V lookup: CDR1 DFQATT, CDR2 SNEGSKA (reference sequence). Between the trimmed V and J ends, which lost 5 bases and 3 bases, there was a span of 13 bases. The CDR3 is 13 amino acids.